The 19 T cell receptor beta chains in this list originate from one sample, sequenced in a study of OX40 agonist ivuxolimab in advanced cancers. Some clones are missing from TCRdb's copy, which holds only in-frame ones; the method was immunoSEQ multiplex PCR. The table has about 79,000 clones, more than 85% seen once. Material: CD4+ or CD8+ T cells sorted from blood, obtained in a trial of the OX40 agonist ivuxolimab. The receptors shown here come from an adult with an advanced solid tumor such as melanoma, head and neck, liver or kidney cancer.

This clone was seen a single time. V gene TRBV5-4 combines with J gene TRBJ1-2; D unresolved. CDR1 and CDR2 from the germline V gene are SGHNT and YYREEE (reference sequence). The V and J ends lost 2 bases and 1 base respectively, with 3 bases between them. This CDR3 has 12 residues. CDR3 nucleotide sequence: TGTGCCAGCAGCTTTGATAACTATGGCTACACCTTC. It is translated as CASSFDNYGYTF.

This chain connects TRBV28 to TRBJ1-2, with D possibly TRBD1 on 6 matching bases. Germline CDR1 MDHEN, CDR2 SYDVKM. The CDR3 loop spans 14 amino acids. V lost 2 bases, J lost 7 bases, and 14 bases lay in between. The DNA for the CDR3 is TGTGCCAGCAGTTTAGGGGGCCCACTCCGTGGCTACACCTTC. It yields the protein CASSLGGPLRGYTF.

This clone was seen only once. The chain uses TRBV5-1 and TRBJ1-6, with D possibly TRBD1 on 5 matching bases. Germline V CDR1 and CDR2: SGHRS, YFSETQ. The V and J ends lost 4 bases and 6 bases respectively, with 14 bases between them. The CDR3 runs to 15 residues. The CDR3 nucleotides are TGCGCCAGCAGCCCAGGGACCGCTGCTAATTCACCCCTCCACTTT. This codes for CASSPGTAANSPLHF.

The rearrangement links TRBV12-5 to TRBJ2-1; 14 bases fit TRBD2. V lost 2 bases to trimming and J lost 7 bases; unmatched junction nucleotides: 10. The CDR3 consists of 18 residues. Looked up from germline, CDR1 is LGHNT and CDR2 is FRNRAP. The DNA for the CDR3 is TGTGCTAGTGGTTTGACAAGCACGGGACTAGCGGGAGTGAATGAGCAGTTCTTC. It specifies CASGLTSTGLAGVNEQFF.

On this clone itself: Mismatch with germline at one junction end may stem from a read error. The genes are TRBV5-4 and TRBJ2-5; 7 nucleotides line up with TRBD1. CDR1 is SGHNT, CDR2 YYREEE, per germline (reference sequence). This CDR3 comprises 14 residues. Here the CDR3 reads CASSLGQHGETQYF. Written as DNA, the CDR3 is TGTGCCAGCAGTTTGGGACAGCATGGGGAGACCCAGTACTTC.

This clone appeared once. The chain is built from TRBV5-1 and TRBJ2-3; maybe TRBD2 (5 bases). Looked up from germline, CDR1 is SGHRS and CDR2 is YFSETQ. V gave up 4 bases and J gave up 2 bases, with 5 bases separating them. This CDR3 contains 12 residues. The DNA for the CDR3 is TGCGCCAGCAGCCGGGACACAGATACGCAGTATTTT. This encodes CASSRDTDTQYF.

The chain couples TRBV20-1 to TRBJ2-5; D may be TRBD1 (6 bases). CDR1 DFQATT and CDR2 SNEGSKA come from the germline V gene (reference sequence). This CDR3 is built from 11 residues. DNA of the CDR3: TGCAGCTTGAGGGGGCAAGAGACCCAGTACTTC. It translates to CSLRGQETQYF.

This sequence joins TRBV6-6 and TRBJ2-5; D is perhaps TRBD2 (6 bases). Germline CDR1 MNHNY, CDR2 SVGAGI (reference sequence). Trimming cost V 6 bases and J 1 base, with 9 bases left between them. This CDR3 comprises 13 residues. The CDR3 DNA sequence: TGTGCCAGCAGGACCGGGGGCCAAGAGACCCAGTACTTC. Translated, it gives CASRTGGQETQYF.

The V and J genes are TRBV2 and TRBJ2-7; unclear D gene. Germline V CDR1 and CDR2: SNHLY, FYNNEI. CDR3 length: 13 amino acids. Trimming shortened V by 5 bases and J by 4 bases, and 12 bases separated the two germline ends. The DNA for the CDR3 is TGTGCCAGCAGTCTCCGTGGGCAATACGAGCAGTACTTC. Translated: CASSLRGQYEQYF.

The rearrangement uses TRBV6-1 and TRBJ2-1; 9 bases fit TRBD2. The CDR3 totals 15 residues. The trim removed 4 bases at V and 5 bases at J, leaving 6 bases unmatched. Germline loops: CDR1 MNHNS, CDR2 SASEGT. The CDR3 is CASSAGLAGHNEQFF. For the CDR3, the DNA is TGTGCCAGCAGTGCCGGTCTAGCGGGACACAATGAGCAGTTCTTC.

V and J are TRBV30 and TRBJ1-4; D possibly corresponds to TRBD1 (6 bases). The CDR3 covers 16 residues. Trimming removed 4 bases from V and 5 bases from J, with 20 bases in between. Germline V CDR1 and CDR2: GTSNPN, SVGIG (reference sequence). In DNA form, the CDR3 reads TGTGCCTGGAACCCCCTCCCCGGGACAAGAAATGAAAAACTGTTTTTT. This sequence encodes CAWNPLPGTRNEKLFF.

The rearrangement joins TRBV30 to TRBJ1-3; TRBD1 is a possible D gene (6 bases). The CDR3 is made up of 15 amino acids. V shed 5 bases and J shed 3 bases, with 17 bases lying between them. Germline V CDR1 and CDR2: GTSNPN, SVGIG (reference sequence). As DNA, the CDR3 is TGTGCCTGGGGGGCCCAGGGGAATTATGGAAACACCATATATTTT. It specifies CAWGAQGNYGNTIYF.

The chain recombines TRBV2 with TRBJ2-5, with D uncertain. V lost 6 bases and J 4 bases, leaving 9 bases between the germline ends. This CDR3 has 12 amino acids. The germline V gene encodes CDR1 SNHLY and CDR2 FYNNEI. The DNA for the CDR3 is TGTGCCAGCAGGTGGACCGGAGAGACCCAGTACTTC. Amino acid sequence: CASRWTGETQYF.

This clone occurred a few times. The V call is TRBV7-8, the J call TRBJ2-5; 12 bases are shared with TRBD1. The length of the CDR3 is 16 residues. V was clipped by 0 bases and J by 5 bases; unmatched bases: 4. In germline, CDR1 is SGHVS, CDR2 FQNEAQ. The CDR3 is CASSLAGTGGGETQYF. CDR3 bases: TGTGCCAGCAGCTTAGCGGGGACAGGGGGCGGGGAGACCCAGTACTTC.

The CDR3 bases are TGTGCCAGCTCTTTCGATCGCGAGACCCAGTACTTC. Protein product: CASSFDRETQYF. The chain has TRBV2 and TRBJ2-5; unclear D gene. The V gene's germline CDR1 is SNHLY and CDR2 FYNNEI. V was trimmed by 8 bases and J by 5 bases, leaving 12 bases between them. This CDR3 is built from 12 residues.

This chain uses TRBV15 with TRBJ2-3; the D gene is possibly TRBD2 (6 bases). V shed 0 bases and J shed 4 bases, with 11 bases lying between them. Per germline, CDR1 LNHNV and CDR2 YYDKDF (reference sequence). The CDR3 runs 15 residues. The CDR3 nucleotides read TGTGCCACCAGCAGAGAATGGGGCGGGGCAGATACGCAGTATTTT. The encoded protein is CATSREWGGADTQYF.

V gene TRBV19 combines with J gene TRBJ2-1, with a tentative D call TRBD2 (7 bases). This CDR3 region has 16 residues. The germline gives CDR1 LNHDA, CDR2 SQIVND (reference sequence). V was clipped by 5 bases and J by 5 bases, with 19 bases between them. CDR3 sequence reads: CASSSPSGGGHNEQFF. The CDR3 DNA reads TGTGCCAGTAGTTCCCCTAGCGGTGGGGGCCACAATGAGCAGTTCTTC.

CDR3 coding DNA: TGTGCCAGCAGTCAACAGGGGGCGCGGGGCTACACCTTC. This codes for CASSQQGARGYTF. This chain connects TRBV28 to TRBJ1-2; 9 bases are shared with TRBD1. The CDR3 loop spans 13 amino acids. Germline V gene sequence: CDR1 MDHEN, CDR2 SYDVKM. V was clipped by 5 bases and J by 8 bases; unmatched bases: 6.

The chain uses TRBV6-6 and TRBJ1-1; unclear D gene. Germline-derived CDR1 and CDR2 are MNHNY and SVGAGI (reference sequence). Trimming took off 5 bases at V and 8 bases at J, with 12 bases between the two ends. The CDR3 has 12 amino acids. As DNA, the CDR3 is TGTGCCAGCAGTAGTAATGACCGAGAAGCTTTCTTT. Its translation is CASSSNDREAFF.